The source of this TCR beta chain is a study of cytomegalovirus exposure and HLA in healthy donors. Study-wide results and caveats: It has been reported that TCR beta sequences accurately predicted the HLA-A and HLA-B alleles of most subjects. Cytomegalovirus-associated TCR beta chains were listed, numbering some 170. In an earlier analysis, productive rearrangement rates for most beta V segments clustered near 87% or 30%.

This PCR relied on a set of 60 Vbeta primers and 13 Jbeta primers. Generated by immunoSEQ multiplex PCR, the TCRdb table keeps only in-frame clones and is missing some. Here the sample spans approximately 280,000 clones, 70% to 90% being singletons. With regard to this clone: Its antigen remains unknown.

CDR1 is SGDLS and CDR2 is YYNGEE in the germline V gene. The CDR3 extends over 15 amino acids. Deletions cut 4 bases from V and 8 bases from J, with 18 bases between. The source of this sequence is a woman under 30 in good health and CMV-seronegative. The sequenced material came from PBMCs. The rearrangement uses TRBV9 and TRBJ2-2; D might be TRBD1 (7 bases). This CDR3 is CASSLTGAGSGELFF. The CDR3 nucleotides read TGTGCCAGCAGCCTAACAGGGGCGGGATCGGGGGAGCTGTTTTTT.